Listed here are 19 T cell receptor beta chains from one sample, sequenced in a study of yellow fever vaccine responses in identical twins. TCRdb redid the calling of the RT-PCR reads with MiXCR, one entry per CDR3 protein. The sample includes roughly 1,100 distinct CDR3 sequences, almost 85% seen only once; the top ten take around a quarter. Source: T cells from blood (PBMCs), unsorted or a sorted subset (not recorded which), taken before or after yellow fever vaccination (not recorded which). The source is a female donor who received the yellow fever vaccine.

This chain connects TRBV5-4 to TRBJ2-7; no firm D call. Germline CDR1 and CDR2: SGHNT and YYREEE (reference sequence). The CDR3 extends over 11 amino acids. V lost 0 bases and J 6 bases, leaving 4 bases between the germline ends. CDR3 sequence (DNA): TGTGCCAGCAGCTTGGATACCGAGCAGTACTTC. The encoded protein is CASSLDTEQYF.

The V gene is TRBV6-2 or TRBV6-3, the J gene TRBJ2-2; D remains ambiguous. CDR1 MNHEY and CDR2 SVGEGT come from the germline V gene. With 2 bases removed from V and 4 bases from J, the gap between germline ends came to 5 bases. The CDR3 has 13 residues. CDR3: CASSYRSTGELFF. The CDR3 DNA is TGTGCCAGCAGTTACAGGTCCACCGGGGAGCTGTTTTTT.

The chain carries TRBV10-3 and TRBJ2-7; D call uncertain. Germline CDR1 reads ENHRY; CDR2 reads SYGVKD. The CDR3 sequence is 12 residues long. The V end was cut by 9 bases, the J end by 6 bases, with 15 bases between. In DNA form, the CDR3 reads TGTGCCATTGCGAACTCCGGAAGCGAGCAGTACTTC. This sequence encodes CAIANSGSEQYF.

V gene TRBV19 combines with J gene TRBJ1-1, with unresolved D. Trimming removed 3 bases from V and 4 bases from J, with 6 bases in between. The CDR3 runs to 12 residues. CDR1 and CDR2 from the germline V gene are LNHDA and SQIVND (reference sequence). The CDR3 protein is CASSMGGTEAFF. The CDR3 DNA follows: TGTGCCAGTAGTATGGGCGGCACTGAAGCTTTCTTT.

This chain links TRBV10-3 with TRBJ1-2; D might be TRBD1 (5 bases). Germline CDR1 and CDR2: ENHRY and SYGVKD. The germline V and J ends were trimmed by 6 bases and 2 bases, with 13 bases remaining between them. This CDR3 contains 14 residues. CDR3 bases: TGTGCCATCAGCGCGGGACCAGAAAACTATGGCTACACCTTC. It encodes CAISAGPENYGYTF.

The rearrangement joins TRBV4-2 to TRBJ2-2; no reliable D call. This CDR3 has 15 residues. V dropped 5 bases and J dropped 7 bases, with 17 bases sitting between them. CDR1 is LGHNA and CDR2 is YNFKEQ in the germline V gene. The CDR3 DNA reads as TGTGCCAGCAGCGCCCGGTTTCTCAACGACGGGGAGCTGTTTTTT. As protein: CASSARFLNDGELFF.

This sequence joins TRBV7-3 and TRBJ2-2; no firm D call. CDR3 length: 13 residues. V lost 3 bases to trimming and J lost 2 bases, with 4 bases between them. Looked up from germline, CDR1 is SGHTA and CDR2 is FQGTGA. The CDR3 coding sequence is TGTGCCAGCAGCTTCGCAAACACCGGGGAGCTGTTTTTT. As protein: CASSFANTGELFF.

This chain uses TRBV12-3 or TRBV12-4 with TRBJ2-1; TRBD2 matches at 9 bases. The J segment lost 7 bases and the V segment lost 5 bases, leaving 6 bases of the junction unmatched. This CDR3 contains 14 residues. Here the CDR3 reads CASSPTAGGNEQFF. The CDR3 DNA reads TGTGCCAGCAGTCCCACGGCGGGGGGGAATGAGCAGTTCTTC.

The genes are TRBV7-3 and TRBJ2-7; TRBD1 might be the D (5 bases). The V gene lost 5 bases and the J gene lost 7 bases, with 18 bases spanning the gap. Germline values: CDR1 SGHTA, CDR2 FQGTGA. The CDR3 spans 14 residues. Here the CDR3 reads CASSPPSAGWEQYF. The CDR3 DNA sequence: TGTGCCAGCAGCCCCCCGTCGGCAGGGTGGGAGCAGTACTTC.

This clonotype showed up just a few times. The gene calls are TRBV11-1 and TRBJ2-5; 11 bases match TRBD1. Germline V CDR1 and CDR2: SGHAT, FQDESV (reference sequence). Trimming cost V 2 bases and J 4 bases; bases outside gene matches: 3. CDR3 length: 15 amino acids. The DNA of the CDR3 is TGTGCCAGCAGCTTACTTGGGACAGGGGGAGAGACCCAGTACTTC. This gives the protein CASSLLGTGGETQYF.

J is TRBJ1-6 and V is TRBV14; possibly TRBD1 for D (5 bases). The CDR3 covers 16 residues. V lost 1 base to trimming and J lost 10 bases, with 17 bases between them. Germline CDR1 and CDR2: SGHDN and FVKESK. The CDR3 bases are TGTGCCAGCAGCCAAGGTCGTCAGGGAGGGCGATCACCCCTCCACTTT. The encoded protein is CASSQGRQGGRSPLHF.

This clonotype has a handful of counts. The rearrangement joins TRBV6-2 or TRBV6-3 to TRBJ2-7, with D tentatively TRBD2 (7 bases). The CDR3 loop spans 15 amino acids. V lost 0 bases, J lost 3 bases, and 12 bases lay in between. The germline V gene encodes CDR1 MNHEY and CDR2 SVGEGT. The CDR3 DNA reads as TGTGCCAGCAGTTACTCTTACAGGGAGGGCTACGAGCAGTACTTC. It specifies CASSYSYREGYEQYF.

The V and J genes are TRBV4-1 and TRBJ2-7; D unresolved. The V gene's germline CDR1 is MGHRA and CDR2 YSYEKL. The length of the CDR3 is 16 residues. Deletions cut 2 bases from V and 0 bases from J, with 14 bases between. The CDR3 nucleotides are TGCGCCAGCAGCCAATCGGTAGGCCGAAGCTCCTACGAGCAGTACTTC. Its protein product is CASSQSVGRSSYEQYF.

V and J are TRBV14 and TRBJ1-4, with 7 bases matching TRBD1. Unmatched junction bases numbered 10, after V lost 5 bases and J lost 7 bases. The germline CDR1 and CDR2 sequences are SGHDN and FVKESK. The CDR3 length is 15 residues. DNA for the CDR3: TGTGCCAGCAGCACCCGACAGGGTGAGACTGAAAAACTGTTTTTT. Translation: CASSTRQGETEKLFF.

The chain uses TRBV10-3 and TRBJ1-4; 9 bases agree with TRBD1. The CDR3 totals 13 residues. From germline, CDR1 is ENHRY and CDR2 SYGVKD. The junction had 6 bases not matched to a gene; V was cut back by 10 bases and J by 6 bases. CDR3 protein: CATRDRVDEKLFF. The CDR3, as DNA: TGTGCCACTAGGGACAGGGTAGATGAAAAACTGTTTTTT.

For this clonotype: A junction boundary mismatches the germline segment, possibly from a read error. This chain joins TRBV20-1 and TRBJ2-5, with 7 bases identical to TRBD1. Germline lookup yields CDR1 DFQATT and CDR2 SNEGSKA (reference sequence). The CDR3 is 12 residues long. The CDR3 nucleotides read TGCAGCGCTACAGGGGTTCCAGAGACCCAGTACTTC. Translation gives CSATGVPETQYF.

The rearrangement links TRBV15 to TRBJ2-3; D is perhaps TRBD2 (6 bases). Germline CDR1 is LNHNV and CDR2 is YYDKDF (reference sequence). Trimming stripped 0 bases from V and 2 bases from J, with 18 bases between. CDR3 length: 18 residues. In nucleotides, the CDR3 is TGTGCCACCAGCAGAGATCTCCCGGGGCGGGGCTACACAGATACGCAGTATTTT. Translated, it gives CATSRDLPGRGYTDTQYF.

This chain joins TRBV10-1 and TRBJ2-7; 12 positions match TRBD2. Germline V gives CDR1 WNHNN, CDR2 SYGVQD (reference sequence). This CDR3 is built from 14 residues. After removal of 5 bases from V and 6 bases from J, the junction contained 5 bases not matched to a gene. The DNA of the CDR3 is TGCGCCAGCAGTCCTACTAGCGGGAGGATCGAGCAGTACTTC. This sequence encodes CASSPTSGRIEQYF.

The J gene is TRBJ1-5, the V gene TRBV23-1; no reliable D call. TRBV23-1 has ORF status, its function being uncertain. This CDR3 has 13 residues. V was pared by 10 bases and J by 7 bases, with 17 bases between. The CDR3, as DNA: TGCGCCACGCCCTTTGGGGAGCGGCAGCCCCAGCATTTT. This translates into CATPFGERQPQHF.